The next 4 T cell receptor beta chains were all read from a single sample in a study of blood T cell repertoires in COVID-19. Sequencing used immunoSEQ multiplex PCR; TCRdb keeps in-frame clones, though not all of them. The data hold 300,000 to 350,000 clones, with around 90% observed a single time. The specimen sequenced was peripheral blood. These receptor sequences come from a woman aged 55 to 70 with COVID-19, enrolled during active disease.

V gene TRBV6-5 combines with J gene TRBJ1-6; 10 bases are shared with TRBD1. The CDR3 spans 15 residues. V dropped 6 bases and J dropped 5; count of bases not matched to a gene: 4. Per the germline V gene, CDR1 is MNHEY and CDR2 is SVGAGI. CDR3 loop: CASRRQGADNSPLHF. The CDR3 DNA reads TGTGCCAGCAGGAGACAGGGGGCGGATAATTCACCCCTCCACTTT.

This clone appeared a single time. The chain couples TRBV28 to TRBJ1-4, with D unclear. The CDR3 is 14 amino acids. Trimming pared 8 bases from V and 8 bases from J, leaving 18 bases between. CDR1 and CDR2 (germline): MDHEN, SYDVKM. The CDR3 DNA sequence: TGTGCCAGCCTTTCCGGGAGCCTCGACGAAAAACTGTTTTTT. It encodes CASLSGSLDEKLFF.

The rearrangement links TRBV6-2 or TRBV6-3 to TRBJ1-2; 11 nucleotides align to TRBD1. In germline, CDR1 is MNHEY, CDR2 SVGEGT. V lost 5 bases, J lost 8 bases, and 10 bases stayed unmatched. This CDR3 has 15 amino acids. The CDR3 DNA follows: TGTGCCAGCAGTCATGCCGGGACAGGGGGTTCCGGCTACACCTTC. Its protein is CASSHAGTGGSGYTF.

J is TRBJ1-6 and V is TRBV11-3; D not resolved. V lost 7 bases, J lost 7 bases, and 8 bases lay in between. CDR3 length: 12 amino acids. Germline CDR1 SGHNT, CDR2 YENEEA. This CDR3 is CASTNRNSPLHF. In nucleotides, the CDR3 is TGTGCCAGCACCAACAGAAATTCACCCCTCCACTTT.